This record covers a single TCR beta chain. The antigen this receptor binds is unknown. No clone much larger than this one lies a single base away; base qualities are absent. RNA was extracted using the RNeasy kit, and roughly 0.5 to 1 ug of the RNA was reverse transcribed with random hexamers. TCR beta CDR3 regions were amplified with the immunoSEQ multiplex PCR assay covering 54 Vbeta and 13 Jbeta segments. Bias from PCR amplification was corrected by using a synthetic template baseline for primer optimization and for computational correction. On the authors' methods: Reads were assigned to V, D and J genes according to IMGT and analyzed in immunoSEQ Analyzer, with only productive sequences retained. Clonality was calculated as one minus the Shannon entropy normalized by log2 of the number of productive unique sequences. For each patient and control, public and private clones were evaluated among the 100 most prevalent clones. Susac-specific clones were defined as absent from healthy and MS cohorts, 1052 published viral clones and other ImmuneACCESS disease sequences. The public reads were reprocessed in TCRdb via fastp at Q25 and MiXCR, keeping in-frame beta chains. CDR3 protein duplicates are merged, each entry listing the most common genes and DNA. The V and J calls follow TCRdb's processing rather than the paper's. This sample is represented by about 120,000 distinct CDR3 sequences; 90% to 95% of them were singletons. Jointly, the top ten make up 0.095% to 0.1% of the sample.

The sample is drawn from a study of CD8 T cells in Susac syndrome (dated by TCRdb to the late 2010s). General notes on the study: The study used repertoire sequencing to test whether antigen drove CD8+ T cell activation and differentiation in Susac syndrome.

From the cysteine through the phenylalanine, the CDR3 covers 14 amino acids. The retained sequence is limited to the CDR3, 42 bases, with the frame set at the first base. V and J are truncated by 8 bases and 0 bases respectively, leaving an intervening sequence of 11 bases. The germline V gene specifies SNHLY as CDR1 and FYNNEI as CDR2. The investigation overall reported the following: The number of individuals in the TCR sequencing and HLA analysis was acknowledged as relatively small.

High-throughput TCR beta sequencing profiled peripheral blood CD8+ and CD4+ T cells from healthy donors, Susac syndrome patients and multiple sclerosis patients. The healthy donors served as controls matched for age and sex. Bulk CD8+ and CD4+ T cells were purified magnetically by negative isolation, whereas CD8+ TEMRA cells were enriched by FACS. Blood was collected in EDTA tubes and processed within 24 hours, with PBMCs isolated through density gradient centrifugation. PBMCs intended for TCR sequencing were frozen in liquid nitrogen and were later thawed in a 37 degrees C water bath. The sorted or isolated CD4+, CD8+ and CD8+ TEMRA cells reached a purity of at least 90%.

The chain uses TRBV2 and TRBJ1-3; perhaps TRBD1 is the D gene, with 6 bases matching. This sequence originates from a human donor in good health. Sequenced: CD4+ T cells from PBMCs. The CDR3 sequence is CASSGHGSGNTIYF. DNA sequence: TGTGCCAGCTCGGGACACGGCTCTGGAAACACCATATATTTT.